The clone carrying this T cell receptor beta chain was seen a few times. Its antigen is undetermined. This may come from a read error, since a much larger clone is one base off. It is likely a read error, because the conserved phenylalanine at the end of the CDR3 is missing. Amplified TCR beta CDR3 regions came from RNA transcripts. The TCR CDR3 first-round RT-PCR relied on the HTBI primer set. One entry per CDR3 protein results from TCRdb running MiXCR on the multiplex PCR reads. This table has some 300,000 distinct CDR3 sequences, roughly a fifth appearing once. These data belong to a study of T cells in Graves' hyperthyroidism and ophthalmopathy. Study background: Peripheral blood was secured at the point of initial diagnosis, before any treatment. Findings and limits, study-wide: Most clonotypes that expanded in the thyroid above 0.001 also showed up in blood. Ophthalmopathy and stable hyperthyroidism were separated by a 13 V-J model.

Fresh peripheral blood, approximately 10 ml, was the source of the PBMCs. Germline V gene lookup returns CDR1 SNHLY and CDR2 FYNNEI. This CDR3 is built from 18 residues. The ends lost 1 base at V and 1 base at J; junction bases unmatched: 10. The specimen was blood. This chain connects TRBV2 to TRBJ1-1; 9 bases match TRBD1. The sequence came from a man between 45 and 60 years old with Graves' ophthalmopathy. The CDR3 reads CASSEVGQGQTRNTEAFL. CDR3 nucleotide sequence: TGTGCCAGCAGTGAAGTGGGACAGGGCCAGACTCGGAACACTGAAGCTTTCCTT.